Given below is one T cell receptor beta chain in context. Its target is unknown. The CDR3 extends over 14 amino acids. The germline V gene encodes CDR1 LGHDT and CDR2 YNNKEL (reference sequence). The data stem from a study of T cells expressing NK-cell markers. Across the whole study: The study sequenced eight donors, seven HCMV-seropositive and one seronegative. Study-level points and caveats: Top CD8+ clonotypes included the dominant CD3+CD56+NKG2C+ clonotypes in six donors.

TCRdb re-analyzed the 5' RACE reads; it lists each CDR3 protein once, without DNA. The specimen's table records around 380,000 distinct CDR3 sequences. The sequencing input was blood T cells: a sorted CD56 or NKG2C T cell subset, CD4+ or CD8+ T cells, or bulk PBMC T cells (not recorded which). The source of this sequence is a woman aged 50 to 60 in good health. V is TRBV3-1 and J is TRBJ2-5; the TCRdb call, TRBD1, lacks DNA for checking. The CDR3 loop reads CASSQDRVQGTQYF.